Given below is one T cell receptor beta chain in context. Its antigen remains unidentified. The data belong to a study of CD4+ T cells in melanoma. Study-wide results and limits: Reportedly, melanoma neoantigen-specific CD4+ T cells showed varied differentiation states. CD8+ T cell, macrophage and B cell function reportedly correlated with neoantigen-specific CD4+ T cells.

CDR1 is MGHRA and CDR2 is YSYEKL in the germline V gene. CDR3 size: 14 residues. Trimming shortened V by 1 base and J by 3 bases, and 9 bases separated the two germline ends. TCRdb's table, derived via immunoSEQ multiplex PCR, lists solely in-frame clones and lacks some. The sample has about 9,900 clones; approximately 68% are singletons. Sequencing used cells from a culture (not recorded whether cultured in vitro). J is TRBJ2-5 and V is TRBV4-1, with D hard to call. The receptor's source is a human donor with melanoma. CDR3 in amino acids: CASSQGASEETQYF. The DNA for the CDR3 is TGCGCCAGCAGCCAAGGGGCGAGTGAAGAGACCCAGTACTTC.